This TCR beta chain was sequenced during a study of CD8 T cells in Susac syndrome. V shed 6 bases, J shed 12 bases, and the junction held 2 bases outside the gene matches. The CDR3 length is 11 residues. The V gene's germline CDR1 is SQVTM and CDR2 ANQGSEA. TEMRA cells were FACS-enriched, with CD8+ and CD4+ T cells isolated negatively. With random hexamers, roughly 0.45 to 1 ug RNA was reverse transcribed. By means of immunoSEQ multiplex PCR, TCR beta CDR3 spanning 54 Vbeta and 13 Jbeta underwent amplification. TCRdb fed the immunoSEQ multiplex PCR reads into MiXCR, producing one record per CDR3 protein. The sample shows about 400,000 distinct CDR3 sequences, more than 80% of them seen only once.

This TCR was recovered from a human donor with multiple sclerosis. V gene TRBV29-1 combines with J gene TRBJ2-1; 13 bases match TRBD2. Material: CD8+ T cells from PBMCs. The CDR3 nucleotides are TGCAGCGTGAGGACTAGCGGGGGGCAGTTCTTC. This sequence encodes CSVRTSGGQFF.